This T cell receptor (beta chain) was profiled in a study of beta chain features in type 1 diabetes. Sequencing targeted expressed TCRB transcripts, as all isolated RNA had been reverse transcribed. TCRdb's copy holds only in-frame clones and misses some; the assay was immunoSEQ multiplex PCR. Of about 320,000 clones in the sample, around 15% were seen once. Germline assignment: CDR1 SGHDN and CDR2 FVKESK. V lost 4 bases, J lost 7 bases, and 11 bases lay in between. The length of the CDR3 is 14 residues. Sequencing was performed on central memory CD4+ T cells from blood. The sequence was collected from a man younger than 40 in good health. The V and J genes are TRBV14 and TRBJ1-6; D is perhaps TRBD1 (5 bases). The CDR3: CASSRTDRNSPLHF. CDR3 nucleotides: TGTGCCAGCAGCCGGACCGACAGAAATTCACCCCTCCACTTT.